Sequencing of this TCR beta chain was carried out in a study of T-cell memory formation after mild COVID-19. Ten or more counts support this clonotype. TCRdb called the 5' RACE reads again in MiXCR, with one record for every CDR3 protein. This sample has hundreds of thousands of distinct CDR3 sequences; roughly 16% occur once, and the top ten carry about 23%. Unmatched junction bases numbered 10, after V lost 3 bases and J lost 4 bases. This CDR3 is 16 amino acids long. Germline CDR1 and CDR2: DFQATT and SNEGSKA (reference sequence). This receptor was identified in a man younger than 35 who had mild COVID-19 (a few samples of this study predate the infection). Cell type and time point are not known. The chain links TRBV20-1 to TRBJ2-2, with 8 bases lining up with TRBD1. The sequencing input was PBMCs or a T cell subset sorted from them (not recorded which). CDR3 in DNA: TGCAGTGCTAGGATACCGGGACAGGAATCCACCGGGGAGCTGTTTTTT. It encodes CSARIPGQESTGELFF.